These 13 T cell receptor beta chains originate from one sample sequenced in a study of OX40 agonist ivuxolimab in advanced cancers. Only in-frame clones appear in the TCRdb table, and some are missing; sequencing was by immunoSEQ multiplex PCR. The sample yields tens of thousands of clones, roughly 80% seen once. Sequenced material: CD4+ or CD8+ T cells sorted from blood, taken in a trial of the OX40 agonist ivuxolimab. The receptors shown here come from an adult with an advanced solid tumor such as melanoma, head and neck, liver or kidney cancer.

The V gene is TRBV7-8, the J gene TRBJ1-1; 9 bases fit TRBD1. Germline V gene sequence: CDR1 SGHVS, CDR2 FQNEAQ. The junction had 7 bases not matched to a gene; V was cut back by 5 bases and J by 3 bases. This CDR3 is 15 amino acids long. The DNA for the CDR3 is TGTGCCAGCAGCCCAAACAGGGGGCAGGACACTGAAGCTTTCTTT. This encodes CASSPNRGQDTEAFF.

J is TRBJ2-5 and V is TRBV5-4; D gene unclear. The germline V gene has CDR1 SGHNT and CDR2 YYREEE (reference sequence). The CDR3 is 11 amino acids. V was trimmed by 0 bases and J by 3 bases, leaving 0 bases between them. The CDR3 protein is CASSLEETQYF. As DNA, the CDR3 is TGTGCCAGCAGCTTGGAAGAGACCCAGTACTTC.

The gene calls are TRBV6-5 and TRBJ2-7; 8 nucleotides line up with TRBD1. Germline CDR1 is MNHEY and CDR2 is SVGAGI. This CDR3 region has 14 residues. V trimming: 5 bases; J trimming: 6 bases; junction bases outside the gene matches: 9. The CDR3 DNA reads TGTGCCAGCAGTGAACAGACAGGGGCGGCCGAGCAGTACTTC. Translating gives CASSEQTGAAEQYF.

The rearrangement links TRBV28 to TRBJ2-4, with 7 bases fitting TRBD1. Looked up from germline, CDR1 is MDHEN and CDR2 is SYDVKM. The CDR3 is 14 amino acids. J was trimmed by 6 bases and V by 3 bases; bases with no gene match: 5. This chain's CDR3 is CASSLAGGSNIQYF. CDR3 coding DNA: TGTGCCAGCAGTTTGGCAGGGGGATCAAACATTCAGTACTTC.

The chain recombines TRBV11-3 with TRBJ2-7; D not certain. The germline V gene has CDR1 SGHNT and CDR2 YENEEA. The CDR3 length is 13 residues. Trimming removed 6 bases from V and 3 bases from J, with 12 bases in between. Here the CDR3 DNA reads TGTGCCAGCAGTCCACCCGACGGCTACGAGCAGTACTTC. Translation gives CASSPPDGYEQYF.

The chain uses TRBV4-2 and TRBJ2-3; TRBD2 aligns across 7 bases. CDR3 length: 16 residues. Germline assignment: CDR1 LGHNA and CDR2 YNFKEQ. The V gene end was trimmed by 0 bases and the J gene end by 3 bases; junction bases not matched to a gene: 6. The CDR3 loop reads CASSQEGAGVTDTQYF. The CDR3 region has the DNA TGTGCCAGCAGCCAAGAAGGGGCGGGGGTGACAGATACGCAGTATTTT.

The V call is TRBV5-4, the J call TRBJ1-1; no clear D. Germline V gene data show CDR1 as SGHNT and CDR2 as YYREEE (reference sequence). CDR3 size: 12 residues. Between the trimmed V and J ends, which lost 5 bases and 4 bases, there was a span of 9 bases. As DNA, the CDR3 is TGTGCCAGCAGTGTGAGCCCCACTGAAGCTTTCTTT. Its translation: CASSVSPTEAFF.

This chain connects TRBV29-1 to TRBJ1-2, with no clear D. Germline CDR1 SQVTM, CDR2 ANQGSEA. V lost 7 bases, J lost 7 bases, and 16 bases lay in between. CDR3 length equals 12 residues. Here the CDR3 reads CSARRAIPGYTF. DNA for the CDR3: TGCAGCGCCAGAAGAGCAATCCCTGGCTACACCTTC.

CDR3 loop: CASSEGDEKLFF. The CDR3 coding sequence is TGTGCCAGCAGTGAAGGTGATGAAAAACTGTTTTTT. V is TRBV2 and J is TRBJ1-4, with D hard to call. CDR1 is SNHLY and CDR2 is FYNNEI in the germline V gene. This CDR3 spans 12 amino acids. Trimming left V 1 base short and J 6 bases short, with 3 bases between. The complete variable domain, with remaining parts taken from reference TRBV2 and TRBJ1-4, reads EPEVTQTPSHQVTQMGQEVILRCVPISNHLYFYWYRQILGQKVEFLVSFYNNEISEKSEIFDDQFSVERPDGSNFTLKIRSTKLEDSAMYFCASSEGDEKLFFGSGTQLSVL.

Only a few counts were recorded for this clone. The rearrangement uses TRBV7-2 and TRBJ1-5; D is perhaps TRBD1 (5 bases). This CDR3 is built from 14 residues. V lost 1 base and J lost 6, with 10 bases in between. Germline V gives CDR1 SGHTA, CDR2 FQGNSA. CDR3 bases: TGTGCCAGCAGCTTAGGGGGGTTTACTCAGCCCCAGCATTTT. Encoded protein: CASSLGGFTQPQHF.

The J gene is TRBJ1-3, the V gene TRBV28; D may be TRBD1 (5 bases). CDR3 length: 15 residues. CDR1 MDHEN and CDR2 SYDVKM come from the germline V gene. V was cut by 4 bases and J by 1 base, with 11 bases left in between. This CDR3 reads CASSSGGASGNTIYF. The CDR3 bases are TGTGCCAGCAGTTCCGGGGGAGCTTCTGGAAACACCATATATTTT.

The CDR3 DNA reads TGTGCCAGTCGTCGTGAGAGTGGCAGGTCCCACAATGAGCAGTTCTTC. Encoded protein: CASRRESGRSHNEQFF. The chain employs TRBV19 and TRBJ2-1; D remains ambiguous. Germline V CDR1 and CDR2: LNHDA, SQIVND (reference sequence). The CDR3 length is 16 residues. Trimming cost V 8 bases and J 5 bases, with 22 bases left between them.

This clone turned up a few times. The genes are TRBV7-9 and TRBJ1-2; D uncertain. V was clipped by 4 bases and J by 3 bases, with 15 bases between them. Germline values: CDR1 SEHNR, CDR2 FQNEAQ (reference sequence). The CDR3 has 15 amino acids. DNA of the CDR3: TGTGCCAGCAGCTCCCAGACGGAGGTCTACTATGGCTACACCTTC. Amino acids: CASSSQTEVYYGYTF. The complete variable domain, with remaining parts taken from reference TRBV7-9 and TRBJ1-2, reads DTGVSQNPRHKITKRGQNVTFRCDPISEHNRLYWYRQTLGQGPEFLTYFQNEAQLEKSRLLSDRFSAERPKGSFSTLEIQRTEQGDSAMYLCASSSQTEVYYGYTFGSGTRLTVV.